Below, one TCR beta chain is given with its context. Sequencing used immunoSEQ multiplex PCR; TCRdb keeps in-frame clones, though not all of them. The data show tens of thousands of clones, approximately 90% seen once. This CDR3 comprises 16 residues. The germline gives CDR1 SGHTA, CDR2 FQGNSA. V lost 1 base and J lost 4; bases outside the gene matches: 6. This sample was taken from a study of blood T cell repertoires in COVID-19. On the study more broadly: Samples representing acute and convalescent COVID-19 were sourced from the United States, Italy and Spain. Sources were T cells, B-cell-depleted T cells, or PBMCs; the material itself was cDNA or gDNA.

Source material: peripheral blood. The rearrangement uses TRBV7-2 and TRBJ2-5, with 10 bases lining up with TRBD2. This receptor was obtained from a woman aged 80 or over with COVID-19, enrolled during active disease. CDR3 bases: TGTGCCAGCAGCTTAGGACCAGCGGGGGGGCGAGAGACCCAGTACTTC. Protein sequence: CASSLGPAGGRETQYF.